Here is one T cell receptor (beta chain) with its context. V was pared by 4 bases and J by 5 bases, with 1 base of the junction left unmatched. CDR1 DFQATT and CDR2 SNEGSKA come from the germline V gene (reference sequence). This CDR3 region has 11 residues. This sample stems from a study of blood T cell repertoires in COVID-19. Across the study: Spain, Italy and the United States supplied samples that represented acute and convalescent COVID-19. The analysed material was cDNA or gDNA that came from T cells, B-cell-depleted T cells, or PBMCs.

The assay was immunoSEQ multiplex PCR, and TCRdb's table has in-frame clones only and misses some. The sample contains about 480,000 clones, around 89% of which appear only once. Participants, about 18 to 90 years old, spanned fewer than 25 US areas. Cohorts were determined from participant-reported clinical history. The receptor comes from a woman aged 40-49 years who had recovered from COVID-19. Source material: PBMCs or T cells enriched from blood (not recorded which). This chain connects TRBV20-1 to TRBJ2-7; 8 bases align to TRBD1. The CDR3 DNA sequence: TGCAGTGCTACGACAGGGGACGAGCAGTACTTC. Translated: CSATTGDEQYF.